Below, 27 T cell receptor beta chains from the same sample are listed, as sequenced in a study of cytotoxic CD8 clonotypes in ibrutinib-treated CLL. The repertoire was sequenced with immunoSEQ multiplex PCR; TCRdb's copy has only in-frame clones and lacks some. This sample has around 140,000 clones; around 76% occur once, and the top ten carry approximately 5.1%. This sample comprised PBMCs, obtained after 24 months of ibrutinib treatment. The receptors shown here come from a human donor with chronic lymphocytic leukemia.

This clone was seen a single time. The J gene is TRBJ2-1, the V gene TRBV29-1; D remains unclear. CDR3 size: 11 residues. Trimming removed 7 bases from V and 8 bases from J, with 12 bases in between. Germline CDR1 reads SQVTM; CDR2 reads ANQGSEA. The CDR3 DNA sequence: TGCAGCGCCCAATGGGTCGATGAGCAGTTCTTC. Translation gives CSAQWVDEQFF.

The rearrangement links TRBV4-1 to TRBJ2-7, with 7 bases that match TRBD2. This CDR3 comprises 17 residues. The junction had 15 bases not matched to a gene; V was cut back by 0 bases and J by 7 bases. Germline CDR1 MGHRA, CDR2 YSYEKL. DNA for the CDR3: TGCGCCAGCAGCCAAGAAAGGAGCGGGACTACCGTTTCGGAGCAGTACTTC. Protein product: CASSQERSGTTVSEQYF.

This clone appeared a single time. The chain carries TRBV11-3 and TRBJ2-2, with 7 bases identical to TRBD1. V lost 5 bases and J lost 7; bases outside the gene matches: 10. The CDR3 extends over 15 amino acids. Germline-derived CDR1 and CDR2 are SGHNT and YENEEA. DNA of the CDR3: TGTGCCAGCAGCAGTACCGGGACAGTGGGCGGGGAGCTGTTTTTT. This sequence encodes CASSSTGTVGGELFF. Full variable domain (rest looked up from reference TRBV11-3 and TRBJ2-2): EAGVVQSPRYKIIEKKQPVAFWCNPISGHNTLYWYLQNLGQGPELLIRYENEEAVDDSQLPKDRFSAERLKGVDSTLKIQPAELGDSAVYLCASSSTGTVGGELFFGEGSRLTVL.

The chain employs TRBV6-5 and TRBJ1-2, with D possibly matching TRBD1 (6 bases). The V end lost 6 bases, the J end lost 2 bases, and 13 bases lay between the germline ends. Germline CDR1 reads MNHEY; CDR2 reads SVGAGI. The CDR3 is 14 residues long. DNA for the CDR3: TGTGCCAGCAGCCCCCACAGGGCCAACTATGGCTACACCTTC. It codes for CASSPHRANYGYTF.

The chain combines TRBV7-6 with TRBJ2-1; no reliable D call. V was pared by 5 bases and J by 4 bases, with 9 bases between. Looked up from germline, CDR1 is SGHVS and CDR2 is FNYEAQ. The CDR3 sequence is 13 residues long. CDR3 sequence: CASSLRGYNEQFF. CDR3 nucleotide sequence: TGTGCCAGCAGCCTCCGAGGATACAATGAGCAGTTCTTC.

The gene calls are TRBV29-1 and TRBJ2-1; no firm D call. Germline V lookup: CDR1 SQVTM, CDR2 ANQGSEA. This CDR3 comprises 11 residues. Trimming stripped 8 bases from V and 4 bases from J, with 9 bases between. This CDR3 is CSFGQYNEQFF. CDR3 DNA: TGCAGCTTCGGGCAGTACAATGAGCAGTTCTTC.

The chain links TRBV5-1 to TRBJ2-3; D perhaps matches TRBD1 (5 bases). The V end lost 0 bases, the J end lost 0 bases, and 8 bases lay between the germline ends. The CDR3 extends over 15 amino acids. CDR1 is SGHRS and CDR2 is YFSETQ in the germline V gene. The CDR3: CASSLVGPSTDTQYF. In DNA form, the CDR3 reads TGCGCCAGCAGCTTGGTGGGGCCTAGCACAGATACGCAGTATTTT.

This clone was observed once. This sequence joins TRBV2 and TRBJ2-3; weak D call: TRBD2 (5 bases). Germline-derived CDR1 and CDR2 are SNHLY and FYNNEI. This CDR3 comprises 14 residues. The germline V and J ends were trimmed by 5 bases and 2 bases, with 11 bases remaining between them. DNA for the CDR3: TGTGCCAGCAGTACCCGGACTTTCACAGATACGCAGTATTTT. Its protein is CASSTRTFTDTQYF. The full variable domain, with the rest looked up from reference TRBV2 and TRBJ2-3, is EPEVTQTPSHQVTQMGQEVILRCVPISNHLYFYWYRQILGQKVEFLVSFYNNEISEKSEIFDDQFSVERPDGSNFTLKIRSTKLEDSAMYFCASSTRTFTDTQYFGPGTRLTVL.

The chain uses TRBV7-3 and TRBJ1-2, with a possible D match to TRBD1 (5 bases). The CDR3 contains 13 residues. Trimming took off 5 bases at V and 4 bases at J, with 11 bases between the two ends. The germline gives CDR1 SGHTA, CDR2 FQGTGA. DNA for the CDR3: TGTGCCAGCAGCCCGGGGGATCCCTATGGCTACACCTTC. Protein: CASSPGDPYGYTF.

J is TRBJ1-3 and V is TRBV4-1; no definite D call. The V end was cut by 0 bases, the J end by 0 bases, with 9 bases between. Germline V gene data show CDR1 as MGHRA and CDR2 as YSYEKL. The CDR3 totals 16 residues. For the CDR3, the DNA is TGCGCCAGCAGCCAAGATAACCCGAACTCTGGAAACACCATATATTTT. Translating gives CASSQDNPNSGNTIYF.

The chain recombines TRBV5-4 with TRBJ1-2; 9 bases are a match to TRBD1. Germline CDR1 SGHNT, CDR2 YYREEE (reference sequence). The CDR3 length is 16 residues. Trimming removed 4 bases from V and 11 bases from J; junction bases left unmatched: 18. CDR3 sequence reads: CASSPESRGQGGVYTF. The CDR3 nucleotides read TGTGCCAGCAGCCCCGAGAGTCGGGGACAGGGTGGGGTATACACCTTC.

The count of this clone is one. CDR3 bases: TGTGCCAGCAGCTCCTCCGGGGGGGGCGGCACCGGGGAGCTGTTTTTT. Protein product: CASSSSGGGGTGELFF. This chain links TRBV28 with TRBJ2-2; 8 nucleotides match TRBD2. There are 16 residues in the CDR3. Germline V CDR1 and CDR2: MDHEN, SYDVKM. V lost 6 bases to trimming and J lost 4 bases; unmatched junction nucleotides: 10.

The V and J genes are TRBV30 and TRBJ1-4; D may be TRBD1 (6 bases). Trimming pared 3 bases from V and 2 bases from J, leaving 10 bases between. The length of the CDR3 is 14 residues. Germline V lookup: CDR1 GTSNPN, CDR2 SVGIG (reference sequence). Here the CDR3 DNA reads TGTGCCTGGAGCCGAGGGGGTACTAATGAAAAACTGTTTTTT. It translates to CAWSRGGTNEKLFF.

The rearrangement links TRBV6-5 to TRBJ1-6, with D perhaps matching TRBD1 (6 bases). CDR3 length equals 15 residues. The V end was cut by 5 bases, the J end by 8 bases, with 16 bases between. The germline CDR1 and CDR2 sequences are MNHEY and SVGAGI. CDR3 DNA sequence: TGTGCCAGCAGTCCCGGGGGGGGGCCACATTCACCCCTCCACTTT. Protein product: CASSPGGGPHSPLHF.

This clone was counted once. The chain has TRBV7-6 and TRBJ2-7, with D tentatively TRBD2 (6 bases). The germline gives CDR1 SGHVS, CDR2 FNYEAQ. Between the trimmed V and J ends, which lost 5 bases and 12 bases, there was a span of 14 bases. The CDR3 extends over 11 amino acids. The CDR3 DNA sequence: TGTGCCAGCAGCCCCGGCGGAGGGTTGTACTTC. Protein product: CASSPGGGLYF.

This clone was observed once. CDR3 protein: CASSVATGGWDEQFF. CDR3 in DNA: TGTGCCAGCAGCGTAGCTACCGGGGGGTGGGATGAGCAGTTCTTC. The V gene is TRBV9, the J gene TRBJ2-1, with 7 bases fitting TRBD2. The CDR3 is 15 amino acids. V lost 0 bases, J lost 8 bases, and 8 bases stayed unmatched. The germline CDR1 and CDR2 sequences are SGDLS and YYNGEE.

The chain employs TRBV5-4 and TRBJ2-1, with 8 bases that match TRBD2. CDR3 length: 15 amino acids. Germline CDR1 is SGHNT and CDR2 is YYREEE (reference sequence). Trimming took 0 bases from V and 6 from J; bases not matched to a gene: 5. CDR3 region: CASSLVGLAGNEQFF. The CDR3, as DNA: TGTGCCAGCAGCTTGGTGGGGCTAGCGGGCAATGAGCAGTTCTTC. The full variable domain, with the rest looked up from reference TRBV5-4 and TRBJ2-1, is ETGVTQSPTHLIKTRGQQVTLRCSSQSGHNTVSWYQQALGQGPQFIFQYYREEENGRGNFPPRFSGLQFPNYSSELNVNALELDDSALYLCASSLVGLAGNEQFFGPGTRLTVL.

The chain links TRBV28 to TRBJ2-7; no clear D gene. Germline CDR1 reads MDHEN; CDR2 reads SYDVKM. The V end was cut by 6 bases, the J end by 7 bases, with 10 bases between. The CDR3 sequence is 11 residues long. CDR3 loop: CASSPAVEQYF. The CDR3 nucleotides are TGTGCCAGCAGCCCCGCTGTAGAGCAGTACTTC.

This sequence joins TRBV9 and TRBJ1-5; no definite D call. CDR3 length: 14 residues. V was clipped by 4 bases and J by 0 bases, with 8 bases between them. Germline V gene sequence: CDR1 SGDLS, CDR2 YYNGEE. CDR3 DNA sequence: TGTGCCAGCAGCTCTGGACCTAGCAATCAGCCCCAGCATTTT. Its protein product is CASSSGPSNQPQHF.

The chain is built from TRBV7-2 and TRBJ2-7; the D gene is possibly TRBD2 (6 bases). Per the germline V gene, CDR1 is SGHTA and CDR2 is FQGNSA. The CDR3 runs to 11 residues. V lost 5 bases, J lost 7 bases, and 9 bases lay in between. Here the CDR3 reads CASSAGQEQYF. DNA of the CDR3: TGTGCCAGCAGCGCGGGGCAAGAGCAGTACTTC.

This clone was counted a single time. The chain combines TRBV18 with TRBJ2-7; the D gene is possibly TRBD2 (5 bases). The germline V gene encodes CDR1 KGHSH and CDR2 LQKENI. V shed 3 bases and J shed 2 bases, with 11 bases lying between them. There are 14 residues in the CDR3. The CDR3 DNA sequence: TGTGCCAGCTCACCGTCTAGCAGCACCTACGAGCAGTACTTC. This codes for CASSPSSSTYEQYF.

This clone appeared a single time. The genes are TRBV7-8 and TRBJ2-1; 8 bases agree with TRBD1. The germline V gene encodes CDR1 SGHVS and CDR2 FQNEAQ. This CDR3 contains 13 residues. The junction had 6 bases not matched to a gene; V was cut back by 1 base and J by 13 bases. CDR3 DNA: TGTGCCAGCAGCTTAGTAGAACAGGGGGAACAGTTCTTC. It translates to CASSLVEQGEQFF.

In this sample, this clone turned up a few times. The V call is TRBV5-6, the J call TRBJ1-5; D call uncertain. Germline V gene sequence: CDR1 SGHDT, CDR2 YYEEEE. The length of the CDR3 is 14 residues. The germline V and J ends were trimmed by 0 bases and 6 bases, with 10 bases remaining between them. CDR3 DNA sequence: TGTGCCAGCAGCTTGGGTCGGGTCGGTCAGCCCCAGCATTTT. This encodes CASSLGRVGQPQHF.

The chain joins TRBV19 to TRBJ2-2; 12 nucleotides agree with TRBD2. The CDR3 length is 17 residues. V dropped 7 bases and J dropped 1; count of bases not matched to a gene: 7. Germline CDR1 reads LNHDA; CDR2 reads SQIVND (reference sequence). The chain's CDR3 is CASIRTSGNLNTGELFF. The CDR3 DNA follows: TGTGCCAGTATCAGGACTAGCGGGAACTTGAACACCGGGGAGCTGTTTTTT.

The J gene is TRBJ2-1, the V gene TRBV15; TRBD2 agrees at 9 bases. J was trimmed by 8 bases and V by 0 bases; bases with no gene match: 8. The CDR3 spans 16 residues. Looked up from germline, CDR1 is LNHNV and CDR2 is YYDKDF (reference sequence). CDR3 in amino acids: CATSRDLGTSSDEQFF. CDR3 bases: TGTGCCACCAGCAGAGATCTTGGGACTAGCTCCGATGAGCAGTTCTTC.

The chain carries TRBV5-1 and TRBJ1-4; 8 bases align to TRBD1. Germline trimming cut 4 bases from V and 8 bases from J; bases unmatched to any gene: 10. CDR1 and CDR2 from the germline V gene are SGHRS and YFSETQ. This CDR3 contains 15 residues. The chain's CDR3 is CASSREQGGEEKLFF. In nucleotides, the CDR3 is TGCGCCAGCAGCAGGGAACAGGGGGGAGAGGAAAAACTGTTTTTT.

The rearrangement joins TRBV7-2 to TRBJ1-1; D remains unclear. Germline CDR1 reads SGHTA; CDR2 reads FQGNSA. There are 12 residues in the CDR3. V was trimmed by 5 bases and J by 3 bases, leaving 7 bases between them. The CDR3 DNA reads TGTGCCAGCAGCCGGACCCACACTGAAGCTTTCTTT. Encoded protein: CASSRTHTEAFF. The complete variable domain, with remaining parts taken from reference TRBV7-2 and TRBJ1-1, reads GAGVSQSPSNKVTEKGKDVELRCDPISGHTALYWYRQSLGQGLEFLIYFQGNSAPDKSGLPSDRFSAERTGGSVSTLTIQRTQQEDSAVYLCASSRTHTEAFFGQGTRLTVV.